This entry concerns a single T cell receptor beta chain. As to time point: pretreatment peripheral blood. Urothelial carcinoma in patients was locally advanced or metastatic. Samples were collected from each patient before treatment and during treatment. Each patient gave between 1 and 8 of them in total. V lost 5 bases to trimming and J lost 4 bases, with 6 bases between them. The CDR3 is made up of 12 amino acids. The germline CDR1 and CDR2 sequences are MNHEY and SVGAGI. This record comes from a study of PD-L1 blockade in urothelial cancer. Looking at the study overall: The patients first took atezolizumab in 2014, receiving 1,200 mg intravenously every 3 weeks. A median blood sample held approximately 150,000 T cells and under 85,000 unique TCRs.

Here immunoSEQ multiplex PCR was the method, and the copy in TCRdb shows in-frame clones only, minus some. The sample includes roughly 51,000 clones, 75% to 85% of them seen just once. This receptor was taken from a man in his 70s with urothelial cancer. The rearrangement links TRBV6-5 to TRBJ1-5, with D uncertain. The material sequenced was PBMCs, taken around atezolizumab (anti-PD-L1) treatment. CDR3 residues: CASSPGNQPQHF. The CDR3 DNA is TGTGCCAGCAGTCCAGGAAATCAGCCCCAGCATTTT.